The clone carrying this T cell receptor beta chain was picked up many times. As yet, its antigen is unknown. The source of the sample is a study of T cells in Graves' hyperthyroidism and ophthalmopathy. General observations from the study: Most expanded thyroid clonotypes above 0.001 recurred in blood.

This CDR3 region has 11 residues. Trimming left V 7 bases short and J 9 bases short, with 12 bases between. Amplification yielded TCR beta CDR3 regions, with RNA transcripts as the source. Researchers ran a first-round RT-PCR on the TCR CDR3 using the HTBI primer set. From the multiplex PCR reads, TCRdb called clonotypes with MiXCR, one entry per CDR3 protein. The sample yields 500,000 to 650,000 distinct CDR3 sequences, 15% to 20% seen once. Exclusions: uncontrolled infection, other autoimmune disease, pregnancy, lactation. Fresh peripheral blood, about 9.6 ml, yielded the PBMCs. The TCR comes from a man aged 35 to 55 with Graves' ophthalmopathy. What was sequenced was blood. V and J are TRBV12-3 or TRBV12-4 and TRBJ2-5; TRBD1 or TRBD2 may be the D gene (5 bases each). CDR3: CASTSTGPQYF. CDR3 in DNA: TGTGCCAGCACCTCTACGGGACCCCAGTACTTC.